This entry features one TCR beta chain sequence. What it binds is unknown. The sample originates from a study of OX40 agonist ivuxolimab in advanced cancers. Across the study: Of mixed ages from about 20 to 80 and averaging about 56 years, the group was over 80% male. Of the patients, three showed partial responses, one with hepatocellular carcinoma and two with cutaneous melanoma.

V was clipped by 3 bases and J by 8 bases, with 13 bases between them. The CDR3 loop spans 13 amino acids. Germline CDR1 reads KGHSH; CDR2 reads LQKENI. Libraries were prepared by immunoSEQ multiplex PCR; TCRdb keeps only in-frame clonotypes and omits some of them. The sample records over 85,000 clones, around 85% being singletons. Points from the study as a whole: On average, a greater number of expanded clones characterised CD8+ T cells relative to CD4+. The study found among the lowest clonal expansion in partial responders at 0.1-3.0 mg/kg.

This rearrangement joins TRBV18 to TRBJ1-2; a weak D match, TRBD1 (5 bases). This clonotype originated in an adult with an advanced solid tumor such as melanoma, head and neck, liver or kidney cancer. Sequencing was performed on CD4+ or CD8+ T cells sorted from blood, taken in a trial of the OX40 agonist ivuxolimab. The CDR3 loop is CASSPEARGGYTF. Written as DNA, the CDR3 is TGTGCCAGCTCACCCGAGGCCCGGGGGGGCTACACCTTC.